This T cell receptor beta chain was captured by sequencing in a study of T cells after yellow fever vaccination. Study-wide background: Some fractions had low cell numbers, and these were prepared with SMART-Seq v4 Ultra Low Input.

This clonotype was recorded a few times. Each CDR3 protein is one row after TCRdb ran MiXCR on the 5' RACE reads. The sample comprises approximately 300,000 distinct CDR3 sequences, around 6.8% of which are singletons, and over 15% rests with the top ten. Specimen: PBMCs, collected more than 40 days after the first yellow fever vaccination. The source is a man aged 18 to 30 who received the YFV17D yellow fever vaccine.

The DNA for the CDR3 is TGTGCCAGCAGTCCTCAAAGGGGGTTGAGCACTGAAGCTTTCTTT. The encoded protein is CASSPQRGLSTEAFF. The genes are TRBV28 and TRBJ1-1; D is perhaps TRBD1 (6 bases). CDR1 is MDHEN and CDR2 is SYDVKM in the germline V gene. The CDR3 covers 15 residues. V dropped 5 bases and J dropped 4 bases, with 17 bases sitting between them.